This T cell receptor beta chain was documented in a study of cytomegalovirus exposure and HLA in healthy donors. Germline V CDR1 and CDR2: ENHRY, SYGVKD. CDR3 size: 13 residues. This clone was seen a few times. Its antigen is as yet unknown. Mismatch with germline at one junction end may stem from a read error. A multiplex PCR was run with 60 Vbeta primers and 13 Jbeta primers. TCRdb keeps only in-frame clones here, not all; method: immunoSEQ multiplex PCR. The repertoire consists of some 67,000 clones, with 80% to 90% occurring once and the leading ten covering 2.5% to 3%. Overall study findings and caveats: Roughly even sequencing depth across donors was the assumption behind the presence/absence analyses. Earlier analysis looked at TCR beta V segments, and most were productive about 90% or about 30% of the time. Later work found that TCR association rates differed between HLA loci; DRB1 had the most and HLA-C the fewest.

The sequenced material came from PBMCs. This sequence joins TRBV10-3 and TRBJ2-3, with D uncertain. This sequence originates from a young woman in good health and CMV-seronegative. DNA of the CDR3: TGTGCCAGCAGTGACTCTAGCACAGATACGCAGTATTTT. This sequence encodes CASSDSSTDTQYF.